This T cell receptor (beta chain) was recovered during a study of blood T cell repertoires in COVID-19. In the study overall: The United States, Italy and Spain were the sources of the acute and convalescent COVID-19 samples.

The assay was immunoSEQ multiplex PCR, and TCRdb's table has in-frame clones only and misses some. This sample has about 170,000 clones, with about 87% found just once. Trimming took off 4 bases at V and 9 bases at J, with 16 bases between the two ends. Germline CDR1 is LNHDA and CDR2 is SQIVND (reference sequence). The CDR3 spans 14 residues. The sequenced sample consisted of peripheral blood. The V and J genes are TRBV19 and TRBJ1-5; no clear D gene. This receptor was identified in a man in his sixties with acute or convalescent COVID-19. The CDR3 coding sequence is TGTGCCAGTAGTAGCCTCGGGGTCCTGTCGCCCCAGCATTTT. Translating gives CASSSLGVLSPQHF.